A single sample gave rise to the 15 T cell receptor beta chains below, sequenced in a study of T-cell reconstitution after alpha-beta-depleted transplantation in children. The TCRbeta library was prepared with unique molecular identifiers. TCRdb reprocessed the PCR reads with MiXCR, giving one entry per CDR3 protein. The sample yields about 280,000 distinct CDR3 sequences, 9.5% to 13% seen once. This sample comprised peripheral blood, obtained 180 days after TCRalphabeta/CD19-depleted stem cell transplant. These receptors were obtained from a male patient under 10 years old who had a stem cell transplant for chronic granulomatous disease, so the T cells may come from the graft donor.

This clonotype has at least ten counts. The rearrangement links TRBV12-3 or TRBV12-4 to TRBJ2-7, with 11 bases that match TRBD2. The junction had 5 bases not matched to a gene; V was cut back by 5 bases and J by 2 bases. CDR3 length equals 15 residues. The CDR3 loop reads CASSPLAGGPYEQYF. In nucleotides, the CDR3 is TGTGCCAGCAGTCCTCTAGCGGGAGGCCCCTACGAGCAGTACTTC.

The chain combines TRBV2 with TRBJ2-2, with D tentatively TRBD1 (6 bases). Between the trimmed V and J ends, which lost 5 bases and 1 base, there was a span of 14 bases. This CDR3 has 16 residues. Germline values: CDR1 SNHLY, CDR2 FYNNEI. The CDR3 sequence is CASSKLGHLNTGELFF. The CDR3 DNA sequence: TGTGCCAGCAGTAAGCTGGGACATCTGAACACCGGGGAGCTGTTTTTT.

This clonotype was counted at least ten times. The CDR3 region is CATSDIVGETQYF. CDR3 coding DNA: TGTGCCACCAGTGATATCGTGGGGGAGACCCAGTACTTC. This rearrangement joins TRBV24-1 to TRBJ2-5, with D unclear. Looked up from germline, CDR1 is KGHDR and CDR2 is SFDVKD. The CDR3 is 13 residues long. Trimming took off 3 bases at V and 5 bases at J, with 9 bases between the two ends.

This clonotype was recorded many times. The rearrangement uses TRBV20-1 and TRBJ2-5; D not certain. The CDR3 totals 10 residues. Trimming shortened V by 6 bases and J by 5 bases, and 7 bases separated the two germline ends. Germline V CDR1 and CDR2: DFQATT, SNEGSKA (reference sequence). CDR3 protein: CSAARETQYF. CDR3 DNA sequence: TGCAGTGCGGCTCGGGAGACCCAGTACTTC.

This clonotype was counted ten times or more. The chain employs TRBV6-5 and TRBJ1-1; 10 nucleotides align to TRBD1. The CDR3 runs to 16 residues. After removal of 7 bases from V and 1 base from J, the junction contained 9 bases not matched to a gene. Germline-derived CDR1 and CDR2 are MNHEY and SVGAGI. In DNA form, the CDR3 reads TGTGCCAGCACCATTGACAGGGGGCGCGGGAACACTGAAGCTTTCTTT. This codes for CASTIDRGRGNTEAFF.

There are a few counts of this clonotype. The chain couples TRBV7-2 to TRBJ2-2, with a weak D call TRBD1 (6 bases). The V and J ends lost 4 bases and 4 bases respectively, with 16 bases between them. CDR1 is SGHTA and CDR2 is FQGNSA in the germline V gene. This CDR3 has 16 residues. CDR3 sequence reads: CASSYLGAGTTGELFF. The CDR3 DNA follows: TGTGCCAGCAGCTATTTGGGGGCCGGTACCACCGGGGAGCTGTTTTTT.

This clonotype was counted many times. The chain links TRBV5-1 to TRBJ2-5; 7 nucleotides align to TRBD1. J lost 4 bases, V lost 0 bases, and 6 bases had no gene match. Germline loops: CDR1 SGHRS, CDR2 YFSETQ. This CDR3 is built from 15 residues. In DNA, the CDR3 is TGCGCCAGCAGCTTGGGTCAGGGGGTTGGAGAGACCCAGTACTTC. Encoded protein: CASSLGQGVGETQYF.

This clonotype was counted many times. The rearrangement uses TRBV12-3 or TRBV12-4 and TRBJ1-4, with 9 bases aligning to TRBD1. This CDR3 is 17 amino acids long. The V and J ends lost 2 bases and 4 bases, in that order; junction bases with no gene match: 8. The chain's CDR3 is CASSLNRGPQSNEKLFF. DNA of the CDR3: TGTGCCAGCAGTTTAAACAGGGGGCCACAGAGTAATGAAAAACTGTTTTTT.

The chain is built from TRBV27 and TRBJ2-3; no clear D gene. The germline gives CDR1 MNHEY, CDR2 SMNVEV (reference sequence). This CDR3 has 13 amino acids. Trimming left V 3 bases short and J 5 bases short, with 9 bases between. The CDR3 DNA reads TGTGCCAGCAGTTTGCGCGCAATAGATACGCAGTATTTT. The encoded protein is CASSLRAIDTQYF.

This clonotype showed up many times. CDR3 loop: CASSPLDLTDTQYF. For the CDR3, the DNA is TGTGCCAGCTCACCATTAGACCTCACAGATACGCAGTATTTT. The rearrangement links TRBV18 to TRBJ2-3; D remains ambiguous. This CDR3 spans 14 amino acids. Germline assignment: CDR1 KGHSH and CDR2 LQKENI. V lost 2 bases and J lost 2, with 8 bases in between. Complete variable domain (other parts from reference TRBV18 and TRBJ2-3): NAGVMQNPRHLVRRRGQEARLRCSPMKGHSHVYWYRQLPEEGLKFMVYLQKENIIDESGMPKERFSAEFPKEGPSILRIQQVVRGDSAAYFCASSPLDLTDTQYFGPGTRLTVL.

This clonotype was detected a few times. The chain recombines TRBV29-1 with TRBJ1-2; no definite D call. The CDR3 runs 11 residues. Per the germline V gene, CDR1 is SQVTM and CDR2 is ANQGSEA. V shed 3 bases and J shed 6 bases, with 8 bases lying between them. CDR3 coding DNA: TGCAGCGTTGATTCGGGAGATGGCTACACCTTC. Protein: CSVDSGDGYTF.

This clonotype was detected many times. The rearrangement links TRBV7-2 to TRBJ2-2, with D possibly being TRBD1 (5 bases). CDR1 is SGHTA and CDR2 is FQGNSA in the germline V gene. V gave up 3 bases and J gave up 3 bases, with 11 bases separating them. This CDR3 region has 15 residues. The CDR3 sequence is CASSFLDRDTGELFF. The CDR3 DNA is TGTGCCAGCAGCTTCTTAGACAGAGACACCGGGGAGCTGTTTTTT. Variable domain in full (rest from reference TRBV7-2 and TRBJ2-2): GAGVSQSPSNKVTEKGKDVELRCDPISGHTALYWYRQSLGQGLEFLIYFQGNSAPDKSGLPSDRFSAERTGGSVSTLTIQRTQQEDSAVYLCASSFLDRDTGELFFGEGSRLTVL.

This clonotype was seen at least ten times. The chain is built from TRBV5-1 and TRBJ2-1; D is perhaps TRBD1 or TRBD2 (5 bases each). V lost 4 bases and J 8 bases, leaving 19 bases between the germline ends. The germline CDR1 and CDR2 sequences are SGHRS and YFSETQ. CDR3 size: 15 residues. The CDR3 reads CASSPRQGGFDEQFF. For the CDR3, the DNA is TGCGCCAGCAGCCCCCGGCAGGGCGGGTTTGATGAGCAGTTCTTC.

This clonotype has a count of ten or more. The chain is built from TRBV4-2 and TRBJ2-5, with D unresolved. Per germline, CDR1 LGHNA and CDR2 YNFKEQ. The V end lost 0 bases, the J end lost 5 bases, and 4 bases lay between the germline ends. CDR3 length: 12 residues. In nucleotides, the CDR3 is TGTGCCAGCAGCCAAGAAACGGAGACCCAGTACTTC. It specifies CASSQETETQYF.

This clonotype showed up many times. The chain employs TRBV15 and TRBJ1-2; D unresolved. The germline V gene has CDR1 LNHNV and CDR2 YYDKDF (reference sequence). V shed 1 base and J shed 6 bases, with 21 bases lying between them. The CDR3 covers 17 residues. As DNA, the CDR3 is TGTGCCACCAGCAGAGGGGTTTTGGCGGACGGCCCGAATGGCTACACCTTC. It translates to CATSRGVLADGPNGYTF.